The rows below give T cell receptor beta chains drawn from one sample of a study of blood T cell repertoires in COVID-19. Assay: immunoSEQ multiplex PCR; the TCRdb copy retains only in-frame clones and omits some. The table lists 110,000 to 150,000 clones, roughly 80% of them singletons, with 3.5% in the top ten. Specimen: peripheral blood. The receptors originated from a man in his 70s who had recovered from COVID-19. Each CDR3 is given with its conserved first and last residue. D genes are given only for firm matches. Some rows have no size entry. The others give once, few or many, or a class for an expanded clone.

V gene,clone size,D gene,J gene,CDR3 protein,CDR3 DNA
TRBV7-9,.,.,TRBJ1-2,CASSSRTVDGYTF,TGTGCCAGCAGCTCGCGGACAGTTGATGGCTACACCTTC
TRBV2,.,.,TRBJ1-5,CASSRLHNQPQHF,TGTGCCAGCAGTCGACTGCACAATCAGCCCCAGCATTTT
TRBV7-9,.,.,TRBJ1-2,CASSLASEGPGYTF,TGTGCCAGCAGCTTAGCCTCGGAGGGGCCCGGGTACACCTTC
TRBV27,.,TRBD1,TRBJ1-5,CASSLRGGGQPQHF,TGTGCCAGCAGTTTAAGAGGGGGCGGACAGCCCCAGCATTTT
TRBV3-1/TRBV3-2,.,.,TRBJ2-1,CASSQGVLAHQNEQFF,TGTGCCAGCAGCCAAGGAGTTCTAGCGCATCAGAATGAGCAGTTCTTC
TRBV5-5,.,.,TRBJ2-3,CASSLIADTDTQYF,TGTGCCAGCAGCTTGATAGCGGACACAGATACGCAGTATTTT
TRBV5-1,.,.,TRBJ2-7,CASSLDRQLYF,TGCGCCAGCAGCTTGGACAGGCAGCTGTACTTC
TRBV7-2,.,.,TRBJ2-7,CASSIREPFSYEQYF,TGTGCCAGCAGCATCCGGGAGCCTTTTTCCTACGAGCAGTACTTC
TRBV19,.,TRBD2,TRBJ2-3,CASRASGRADTQYF,TGTGCCAGTAGGGCTAGCGGGAGGGCTGATACGCAGTATTTT
TRBV7-2,.,TRBD1,TRBJ2-7,CASTNNRGAYEQYF,TGTGCCAGCACAAATAACAGGGGGGCCTACGAGCAGTACTTC
TRBV19,.,.,TRBJ2-1,CASSIAGFGEQFF,TGTGCCAGTAGTATTGCAGGGTTTGGGGAGCAGTTCTTC
TRBV30,.,.,TRBJ1-4,CALQTGNEKLFF,TGTGCCCTCCAAACAGGGAATGAAAAACTGTTTTTT
TRBV4-3,.,.,TRBJ1-2,CASSQDRTVYGYTF,TGCGCCAGCAGCCAAGATCGGACAGTCTATGGCTACACCTTC
TRBV7-7,.,.,TRBJ2-5,CASSPLKGKTQYF,TGTGCCAGCAGCCCCTTAAAGGGGAAGACCCAGTACTTC
TRBV15,.,TRBD1,TRBJ2-7,CATSRDRNSYEQYF,TGTGCCACCAGCAGGGACAGGAACTCCTACGAGCAGTACTTC
TRBV5-6,.,TRBD1,TRBJ1-1,CASSPPGGQGDTEAFF,TGTGCCAGCAGCCCCCCCGGCGGGCAGGGGGACACTGAAGCTTTCTTT
TRBV3-1/TRBV3-2,.,TRBD1,TRBJ1-2,CASSQGDRVRGYTF,TGTGCCAGCAGCCAGGGTGACAGGGTCCGTGGCTACACCTTC
TRBV30,.,TRBD1,TRBJ1-5,CAWSVGQGTYQPQHF,TGTGCCTGGAGTGTTGGACAGGGGACCTATCAGCCCCAGCATTTT
TRBV11-3,.,.,TRBJ1-3,CASSSHPKPGAGNTIYF,TGTGCCAGCAGCTCACACCCGAAACCGGGGGCTGGAAACACCATATATTTT
TRBV9,.,TRBD1,TRBJ1-6,CASSPEDRLASPLHF,TGTGCCAGCAGCCCCGAGGACAGGTTAGCTTCACCCCTCCACTTT
TRBV5-1,.,.,TRBJ2-1,CASSTSGTPGDEQFF,TGCGCCAGCAGCACCTCAGGCACCCCCGGCGATGAGCAGTTCTTC
TRBV6-2/TRBV6-3,.,.,TRBJ2-7,CASSLGVYEQYF,TGTGCCAGCAGTCTAGGAGTCTACGAGCAGTACTTC
TRBV19,.,.,TRBJ1-5,CASTRGYQPQHF,TGTGCCAGTACCCGTGGCTATCAGCCCCAGCATTTT
TRBV28,.,.,TRBJ2-7,CASSSSGQVIPYEQYF,.
TRBV3-1/TRBV3-2,.,.,TRBJ2-7,CASSQDTISGYEQYF,TGTGCCAGCAGCCAAGATACAATTAGCGGCTACGAGCAGTACTTC
TRBV7-2,.,TRBD2,TRBJ2-7,CASSRGILAGSTYEQYF,TGTGCCAGCAGCCGCGGGATACTAGCGGGGTCGACCTACGAGCAGTACTTC
TRBV10-3,once,.,TRBJ2-1,CAISASYEQFF,TGTGCCATCAGTGCTAGTTATGAGCAGTTCTTC
TRBV5-6,once,TRBD1,TRBJ1-2,CASSFLVGTELLGYTF,TGTGCCAGCAGCTTCTTGGTCGGGACAGAACTCCTCGGCTACACCTTC
TRBV7-8,.,TRBD2,TRBJ2-3,CASSSPTSGRGTDTQYF,TGTGCCAGCAGCTCCCCGACTAGCGGGAGGGGGACAGATACGCAGTATTTT
TRBV19,.,TRBD1,TRBJ1-5,CASSGQGVGNQPQHF,TGTGCCAGTAGCGGACAGGGTGTGGGCAATCAGCCCCAGCATTTT
TRBV25-1,.,.,TRBJ2-7,CASSGQGTREQYF,TGTGCCAGCAGCGGTCAGGGGACGAGAGAGCAGTACTTC
TRBV14,.,.,TRBJ2-7,CASSQRHRRPYEQYF,TGTGCCAGCAGCCAACGCCATCGGCGGCCCTACGAGCAGTACTTC